Below are 29 T cell receptor beta chains sequenced from a single sample in a study of Ad26.COV2.S vaccination and SARS-CoV-2 variants. Treatment indicated: around 19 received Ad26.COV2.S at low or high dose, single or two shots; 5 received placebo; per-sample allocation not given. Following the first vaccine or placebo injection, samples were taken on day 63. Measured with immunoSEQ multiplex PCR; TCRdb has only the in-frame clones, and not every one. Found here are some 340,000 clones, about 85% of them singletons; the top ten hold 2% to 2.5%. The sample was peripheral blood, taken in a trial of Ad26.COV2.S vaccine versus placebo. Receptor source: a person between 18 and 59 years old who received the Ad26.COV2.S COVID-19 vaccine or a placebo.

J is TRBJ1-2 and V is TRBV29-1; no clear D gene. The germline CDR1 and CDR2 sequences are SQVTM and ANQGSEA. The CDR3 has 11 residues. The V gene lost 0 bases and the J gene lost 7 bases, with 6 bases spanning the gap. CDR3 in amino acids: CSVEDSSGYTF. In DNA form, the CDR3 reads TGCAGCGTTGAAGACAGCTCTGGCTACACCTTC.

This chain joins TRBV5-4 and TRBJ2-7; 8 nucleotides match TRBD2. Germline V lookup: CDR1 SGHNT, CDR2 YYREEE (reference sequence). V lost 4 bases, J lost 3 bases, and 9 bases stayed unmatched. This CDR3 spans 15 amino acids. CDR3 in DNA: TGTGCCAGCAGCCAACCCGGGACTAGGGACTACGAGCAGTACTTC. Its translation is CASSQPGTRDYEQYF.

The rearrangement uses TRBV2 and TRBJ2-7; TRBD1 might be the D (5 bases). Trimming took 7 bases from V and 3 from J, leaving 13 bases between them. This CDR3 has 13 amino acids. Per the germline V gene, CDR1 is SNHLY and CDR2 is FYNNEI. The CDR3 sequence is CASNKGKIYEQYF. DNA for the CDR3: TGTGCCAGCAACAAGGGGAAGATCTACGAGCAGTACTTC.

CDR3 sequence: CASSLYGRIGGANTEAFF. In nucleotides, the CDR3 is TGTGCCAGCAGTTTATACGGGCGGATCGGGGGCGCAAACACTGAAGCTTTCTTT. The rearrangement links TRBV28 to TRBJ1-1, with a tentative D call TRBD1 (6 bases). Germline CDR1 MDHEN, CDR2 SYDVKM. The V and J ends lost 1 base and 2 bases respectively, with 20 bases between them. The CDR3 runs 18 residues.

Only one count was recorded for this clone. This rearrangement joins TRBV30 to TRBJ1-2; TRBD1 matches at 10 bases. The germline V gene has CDR1 GTSNPN and CDR2 SVGIG (reference sequence). The CDR3 sequence is 14 residues long. With V trimmed by 4 bases and J by 7 bases, 9 bases remained unmatched. This CDR3 reads CAWMGDRGLGGYTF. Written as DNA, the CDR3 is TGTGCCTGGATGGGGGACAGGGGATTGGGTGGCTACACCTTC. Complete variable domain (other parts from reference TRBV30 and TRBJ1-2): SQTIHQWPATLVQPVGSPLSLECTVEGTSNPNLYWYRQAAGRGLQLLFYSVGIGQISSEVPQNLSASRPQDRQFILSSKKLLLSDSGFYLCAWMGDRGLGGYTFGSGTRLTVV.

This clone has a single count. V gene TRBV3-1 (or the pseudogene TRBV3-2) combines with J gene TRBJ1-3; 9 nucleotides match TRBD1. This CDR3 is built from 17 residues. Per germline, CDR1 LGHDT and CDR2 YNNKEL (reference sequence). Germline trimming cut 4 bases from V and 9 bases from J; bases unmatched to any gene: 16. In nucleotides, the CDR3 is TGTGCCAGCAGCCGCACCCCCGGGACAGGGTTCCCTCCCACCATATATTTT. Translated, it gives CASSRTPGTGFPPTIYF.

This chain connects TRBV30 to TRBJ2-7; 8 nucleotides agree with TRBD1. CDR1 is GTSNPN, CDR2 SVGIG, per germline (reference sequence). The CDR3 totals 14 residues. The junction had 7 bases not matched to a gene; V was cut back by 0 bases and J by 6 bases. CDR3 protein: CAWSVPYRGSEQYF. As DNA, the CDR3 is TGTGCCTGGAGTGTACCCTACAGGGGGTCCGAGCAGTACTTC.

The CDR3 spells CASSITYRGTYEQYF. The CDR3 DNA follows: TGCGCCAGCAGCATCACCTACAGGGGAACCTACGAGCAGTACTTC. This rearrangement joins TRBV5-1 to TRBJ2-7, with 7 bases aligning to TRBD1. Germline loops: CDR1 SGHRS, CDR2 YFSETQ. V shed 4 bases and J 2 bases; nucleotides not matched to a gene: 9. The CDR3 length is 15 residues.

This clone was detected only a few times. This rearrangement joins TRBV23-1 to TRBJ2-2, with D maybe TRBD2 (6 bases). TRBV23-1 is given ORF status, its function remaining uncertain. The CDR3 is 15 amino acids. Trimming removed 8 bases at V and 0 bases at J, with 13 bases between. The CDR3 region is CASQEGSPNTGELFF. The CDR3 DNA is TGCGCCAGCCAGGAGGGGTCCCCGAACACCGGGGAGCTGTTTTTT.

The rearrangement links TRBV5-1 to TRBJ1-2; D is perhaps TRBD1 (5 bases). This CDR3 is built from 13 residues. Trimming took off 8 bases at V and 7 bases at J, with 18 bases between the two ends. In germline, CDR1 is SGHRS, CDR2 YFSETQ. DNA for the CDR3: TGCGCCAGTTTCTCGACAGATTCAACTGGCTACACCTTC. Translating gives CASFSTDSTGYTF.

This chain links TRBV27 with TRBJ2-1; 10 bases are a match to TRBD2. The CDR3 has 17 residues. Germline V gene data show CDR1 as MNHEY and CDR2 as SMNVEV (reference sequence). With V trimmed by 3 bases and J by 0 bases, 5 bases remained unmatched. CDR3 in amino acids: CASSFVSGGPSYNEQFF. The DNA of the CDR3 is TGTGCCAGCAGTTTTGTTAGCGGGGGGCCCTCCTACAATGAGCAGTTCTTC.

The CDR3 coding sequence is TGCGCCAGCAGCTCCTTGGGGGAAACCTACGAGCAGTACTTC. Its protein product is CASSSLGETYEQYF. V usage is TRBV5-1 and J usage is TRBJ2-7, with D perhaps TRBD1 or TRBD2 (5 bases each). CDR1 and CDR2 from the germline V gene are SGHRS and YFSETQ. V dropped 3 bases and J dropped 2 bases, with 12 bases sitting between them. This CDR3 comprises 14 residues.

Note on this clone: A junction boundary mismatches the germline segment, possibly from a read error. V is TRBV6-1 and J is TRBJ2-3; TRBD2 matches at 10 bases. Germline V gene lookup returns CDR1 MNHNS and CDR2 SASEGT. The CDR3 is 17 residues long. The CDR3 sequence: CASREAGGLPFVDTQYF. The CDR3 DNA is TGTGCCAGCAGGGAAGCGGGGGGGCTACCTTTTGTAGATACGCAGTATTTT.

J is TRBJ2-1 and V is TRBV3-1 (or the pseudogene TRBV3-2); no firm D call. Germline lookup yields CDR1 LGHDT and CDR2 YNNKEL (reference sequence). V lost 0 bases, J lost 2 bases, and 5 bases lay in between. This CDR3 contains 14 residues. CDR3 in DNA: TGTGCCAGCAGCCAAGACGTGGCCTACAATGAGCAGTTCTTC. It is translated as CASSQDVAYNEQFF.

This chain links TRBV28 with TRBJ2-7; TRBD1 or TRBD2 may be the D gene (5 bases each). CDR3 size: 13 residues. Germline CDR1 and CDR2: MDHEN and SYDVKM. Trimming took off 4 bases at V and 3 bases at J, with 10 bases between the two ends. CDR3 amino acids: CASSSGTLYEQYF. In DNA form, the CDR3 reads TGTGCCAGCAGTTCAGGGACCCTCTACGAGCAGTACTTC.

The chain joins TRBV20-1 to TRBJ1-5; 9 positions match TRBD1. Per germline, CDR1 DFQATT and CDR2 SNEGSKA (reference sequence). The CDR3 is 16 amino acids. The V gene end was trimmed by 3 bases and the J gene end by 4 bases; junction bases not matched to a gene: 10. CDR3 nucleotide sequence: TGCAGTGCTAGTACAGGGGGCGACCTGGTGAATCAGCCCCAGCATTTT. This encodes CSASTGGDLVNQPQHF.

V is TRBV4-2 and J is TRBJ1-2, with D maybe TRBD1 (6 bases). Trimming left V 4 bases short and J 3 bases short, with 15 bases between. Germline V lookup: CDR1 LGHNA, CDR2 YNFKEQ. The CDR3 sequence is 15 residues long. The CDR3 DNA follows: TGTGCCAGCAGCCGCCCCGTTTCAGGGGACTATGGCTACACCTTC. This gives the protein CASSRPVSGDYGYTF.

J is TRBJ1-1 and V is TRBV7-8; D is possibly TRBD1 (5 bases). The V and J ends lost 5 bases and 4 bases respectively, with 14 bases between them. Germline assignment: CDR1 SGHVS and CDR2 FQNEAQ. The CDR3 loop spans 14 amino acids. The CDR3 region is CASSLLAGTTEAFF. DNA for the CDR3: TGTGCCAGCAGCCTACTTGCAGGGACCACTGAAGCTTTCTTT.

The chain has TRBV11-1 and TRBJ2-3; D is uncertain. Germline V gene sequence: CDR1 SGHAT, CDR2 FQDESV (reference sequence). The CDR3 contains 15 residues. Trimming removed 2 bases at V and 1 base at J, with 10 bases between. DNA for the CDR3: TGTGCCAGCAGCTTATCAGGCCAGGGCACAGATACGCAGTATTTT. This codes for CASSLSGQGTDTQYF. Full variable domain (outside the CDR3, taken from reference TRBV11-1 and TRBJ2-3): EAEVAQSPRYKITEKSQAVAFWCDPISGHATLYWYRQILGQGPELLVQFQDESVVDDSQLPKDRFSAERLKGVDSTLKIQPAELGDSAMYLCASSLSGQGTDTQYFGPGTRLTVL.

The chain is built from TRBV5-1 and TRBJ1-5, with D possibly matching TRBD1 (6 bases). CDR3 length: 16 residues. V was pared by 0 bases and J by 2 bases, with 12 bases between. Germline loops: CDR1 SGHRS, CDR2 YFSETQ. CDR3 loop: CASSLVAGDGNQPQHF. The CDR3 bases are TGCGCCAGCAGCTTGGTGGCAGGGGATGGCAATCAGCCCCAGCATTTT.

The rearrangement joins TRBV2 to TRBJ1-5, with 7 bases lining up with TRBD1. The trim removed 6 bases at V and 4 bases at J, leaving 9 bases unmatched. The CDR3 runs to 15 residues. Germline V gene data show CDR1 as SNHLY and CDR2 as FYNNEI. The CDR3 nucleotides are TGTGCCAGCAGCGAGGGGGCGGCCTTTAATCAGCCCCAGCATTTT. Protein product: CASSEGAAFNQPQHF.

J is TRBJ2-3 and V is TRBV10-3; perhaps TRBD2 as D (5 bases). V was shortened by 2 bases and J by 2 bases, with 11 bases between the two germline ends. CDR3 size: 15 residues. Germline CDR1 and CDR2: ENHRY and SYGVKD. The CDR3 loop is CAISERAVNTDTQYF. CDR3 DNA: TGTGCCATCAGTGAGCGAGCGGTGAACACAGATACGCAGTATTTT.

This sequence joins TRBV7-3 and TRBJ2-5; 8 bases are shared with TRBD2. Losses at the gene ends were 3 bases for V and 2 bases for J; bases not matched to a gene: 2. From germline, CDR1 is SGHTA and CDR2 FQGTGA. The CDR3 has 14 amino acids. In DNA form, the CDR3 reads TGTGCCAGCAGCTTCGGGGGGGTTCAAGAGACCCAGTACTTC. Amino acids: CASSFGGVQETQYF.

The chain has TRBV7-8 and TRBJ1-2; 7 nucleotides line up with TRBD1. Germline trimming cut 5 bases from V and 7 bases from J; bases unmatched to any gene: 22. The CDR3 runs 18 residues. Germline loops: CDR1 SGHVS, CDR2 FQNEAQ. In DNA, the CDR3 is TGTGCCAGCAGCCCCCTAAGACAGGGTTTGGCGATAGTAGGTGGCTACACCTTC. Amino acid sequence: CASSPLRQGLAIVGGYTF.

This chain connects TRBV30 to TRBJ1-2; weak D call: TRBD1 (5 bases). The germline gives CDR1 GTSNPN, CDR2 SVGIG (reference sequence). V gave up 8 bases and J gave up 3 bases, with 19 bases separating them. The CDR3 sequence is 14 residues long. CDR3 bases: TGTGCCCTAAGACAGAACCAAATCTACTATGGCTACACCTTC. Translation gives CALRQNQIYYGYTF.

The chain links TRBV10-2 to TRBJ2-3; D could derive from TRBD1 or TRBD2 (5 bases each). Germline assignment: CDR1 WSHSY and CDR2 SAAADI. The ends were cut back, 6 bases at V and 5 bases at J, with 12 bases in the middle. This CDR3 is built from 13 residues. DNA of the CDR3: TGCGCCAGCAGGAGGGGACCTGAAGATACGCAGTATTTT. Translation gives CASRRGPEDTQYF.

The rearrangement links TRBV12-3 or TRBV12-4 to TRBJ1-2; D remains ambiguous. The V end lost 7 bases, the J end lost 5 bases, and 14 bases lay between the germline ends. The CDR3 has 13 amino acids. The CDR3 loop reads CASKSSNGYGYTF. The DNA for the CDR3 is TGTGCCAGCAAATCTAGTAATGGGTATGGCTACACCTTC.

The chain combines TRBV6-5 with TRBJ2-7, with TRBD1 matching over 10 bases. Per germline, CDR1 MNHEY and CDR2 SVGAGI. The CDR3 loop spans 13 amino acids. With V trimmed by 5 bases and J by 5 bases, 3 bases remained unmatched. The chain's CDR3 is CASSRDRGHEQYF. The CDR3 bases are TGTGCCAGCAGTCGGGACAGGGGCCACGAGCAGTACTTC.

The CDR3 region has the DNA TGTGCCAGCAGCCAGGCAGACAGGGGAATGGGCTACACCTTC. Amino acid sequence: CASSQADRGMGYTF. The chain has TRBV3-1 (or the pseudogene TRBV3-2) and TRBJ1-2; TRBD1 agrees at 8 bases. This CDR3 region has 14 residues. J was trimmed by 8 bases and V by 3 bases; bases with no gene match: 8. Germline assignment: CDR1 LGHDT and CDR2 YNNKEL (reference sequence).